What follows is one T cell receptor beta chain and its context. This sample is drawn from a study of blood T cell repertoires in COVID-19. Study context: COVID-19 samples, acute and convalescent, were from the United States, Italy and Spain. Nucleic acid was either cDNA or gDNA, and it came from T cells, B-cell-depleted T cells, or PBMCs.

CDR3 size: 15 residues. V lost 6 bases to trimming and J lost 1 base; unmatched junction nucleotides: 4. From germline, CDR1 is WSHSY and CDR2 SAAADI. The authors' processing: Estimation of nucleated cell counts was performed using reference gene primer amplification. Here immunoSEQ multiplex PCR was the method, and the copy in TCRdb shows in-frame clones only, minus some. V and J calls plus clone size are reproduced from that table; the DNA served to infer D and trimming. The sample has approximately 90,000 clones; 80% are singletons. Sequencing was performed on peripheral blood. The TCR originated in a woman aged 80 or older with acute or convalescent COVID-19. The chain carries TRBV10-2 and TRBJ2-5; 11 positions match TRBD2. The CDR3 sequence: CASRGLAGTQETQYF. The CDR3, as DNA: TGCGCCAGCAGAGGACTAGCGGGCACCCAAGAGACCCAGTACTTC.